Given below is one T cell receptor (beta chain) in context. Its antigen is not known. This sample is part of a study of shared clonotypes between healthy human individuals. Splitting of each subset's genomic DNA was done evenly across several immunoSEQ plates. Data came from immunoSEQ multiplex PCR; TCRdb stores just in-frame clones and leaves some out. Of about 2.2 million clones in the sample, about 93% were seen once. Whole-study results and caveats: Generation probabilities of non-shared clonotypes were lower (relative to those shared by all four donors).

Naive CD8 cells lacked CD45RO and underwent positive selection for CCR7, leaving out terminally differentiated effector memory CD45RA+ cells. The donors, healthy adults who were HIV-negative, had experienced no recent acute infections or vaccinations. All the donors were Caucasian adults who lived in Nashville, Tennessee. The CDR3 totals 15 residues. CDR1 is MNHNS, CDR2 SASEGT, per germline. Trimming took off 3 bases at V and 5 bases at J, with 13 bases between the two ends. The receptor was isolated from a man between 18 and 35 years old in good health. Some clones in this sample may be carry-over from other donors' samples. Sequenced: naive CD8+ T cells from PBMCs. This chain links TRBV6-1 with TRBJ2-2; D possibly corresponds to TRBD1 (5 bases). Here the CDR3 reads CASSDLQDLTGELFF. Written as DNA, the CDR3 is TGTGCCAGCAGTGACCTACAGGATCTAACCGGGGAGCTGTTTTTT.